Listed below are T cell receptor beta chains from one sample, sequenced in a study of tumor-infiltrating lymphocytes in oesophageal squamous cell carcinoma. TCRdb independently ran MiXCR on the PCR reads; one entry per CDR3 protein. The table records approximately 12,000 distinct CDR3 sequences, 57% of them present only once. Sequenced: esophageal tumor tissue. The receptor set was obtained from a male donor with esophageal squamous cell carcinoma. Both conserved end residues are part of each CDR3.

j_gene: TRBJ1-3; v_gene: TRBV6-1; CDR3aa: CASSWTSGNTIYF
j_gene: NA; v_gene: TRBV7-8; CDR3aa: CASSNRQGAYEQYF
j_gene: TRBJ2-5; v_gene: TRBV7-4; CDR3aa: CASSLQGTSGNRGNEQYF
j_gene: NA; v_gene: TRBV7-4; CDR3aa: CASSLGLAGAGEQFF
j_gene: TRBJ2-7; v_gene: TRBV7-9; CDR3aa: CASSRVYYEQYF
j_gene: TRBJ1-4; v_gene: TRBV7-3; CDR3aa: CASSLTGSSNEKLFF
j_gene: TRBJ2-3; v_gene: TRBV6-6; CDR3aa: CASRSGSISTDTQYF
j_gene: NA; v_gene: TRBV24-1; CDR3aa: CATSAGTGGSNEQFF
j_gene: TRBJ2-3; v_gene: TRBV24-1; CDR3aa: CATSDSYSGRTGTDTQYF
j_gene: TRBJ2-3; v_gene: TRBV7-2; CDR3aa: CASSLDYITDTQYF
j_gene: TRBJ2-1; v_gene: TRBV7-2; CDR3aa: CASSLVARGPYNEQFF
j_gene: TRBJ2-1; v_gene: TRBV7-2; CDR3aa: CASSLDVSSYNEQFF
j_gene: TRBJ2-5; v_gene: TRBV7-9; CDR3aa: CASSFRRGSQETQYF
j_gene: NA; v_gene: TRBV10-3; CDR3aa: CAIRPEARQGVRGYTF
j_gene: TRBJ1-5; v_gene: TRBV20-1; CDR3aa: CSAPGRFTGQPQHF
j_gene: NA; v_gene: TRBV28; CDR3aa: CASRSPLSTDTQYF